These T cell receptor beta chains were read from a single sample in a study of T-cell memory formation after mild COVID-19. TCRdb re-analysed the 5' RACE reads in MiXCR, keeping a single row per CDR3 protein. The sample lists more than 400,000 distinct CDR3 sequences, 15% to 20% seen once, with roughly an eighth in the top ten. Sequenced input: PBMCs or a T cell subset sorted from them (not recorded which). The receptors derive from an adult woman who had mild COVID-19 (a few samples of this study predate the infection). Cell type and time point are not known. Each CDR3 is given with its conserved first and last residue. Fields, in order: V gene, J gene, clone size, D gene, CDR3 DNA, CDR3 protein. A D gene is named only where the DNA matches it firmly. The size entry is marked missing in some rows and otherwise reads once, few, many or a size class.

V gene: TRBV7-9; J gene: TRBJ1-1; clone size: few; D gene: .; CDR3 DNA: TGTGCCAGCAGCTTCGGGGGCTTGGAAGCTTTCTTT; CDR3 protein: CASSFGGLEAFF
V gene: TRBV5-6; J gene: TRBJ1-4; clone size: .; D gene: .; CDR3 DNA: TGTGCCAGCAGCCGCTTCTATGGACAGCCGACAACTAATGAAAAACTGTTTTTT; CDR3 protein: CASSRFYGQPTTNEKLFF
V gene: TRBV7-2; J gene: TRBJ1-1; clone size: few; D gene: .; CDR3 DNA: TGTGCCAGCAGCTTCGAGCTTACGAACACTGAAGCTTTCTTT; CDR3 protein: CASSFELTNTEAFF
V gene: TRBV29-1; J gene: TRBJ2-3; clone size: .; D gene: .; CDR3 DNA: TGCAGCGTTGAATGGGTCAGAAGCACAGATACGCAGTATTTT; CDR3 protein: CSVEWVRSTDTQYF
V gene: TRBV3-1; J gene: TRBJ2-6; clone size: .; D gene: .; CDR3 DNA: TGTGCCAGCAGCCAAGGACACTCGGGAGGGGCCAACGTCCTGACTTTC; CDR3 protein: CASSQGHSGGANVLTF
V gene: TRBV15; J gene: TRBJ2-3; clone size: .; D gene: TRBD1; CDR3 DNA: TGTGCCACCAGCAGGTTAACCGGGACAGCCGCTGTAGATACGCAGTATTTT; CDR3 protein: CATSRLTGTAAVDTQYF
V gene: TRBV20-1; J gene: TRBJ1-5; clone size: .; D gene: TRBD1; CDR3 DNA: TGCAGTGCTAGGGAATTCGGGACAGGGGTCGGTCATAGCAATCAGCCCCAGCATTTT; CDR3 protein: CSAREFGTGVGHSNQPQHF
V gene: TRBV5-4; J gene: TRBJ1-1; clone size: few; D gene: .; CDR3 DNA: TGTGCCAGCAGCCGCTGGGACACTGAAGCTTTCTTT; CDR3 protein: CASSRWDTEAFF
V gene: TRBV3-1; J gene: TRBJ2-1; clone size: .; D gene: TRBD2; CDR3 DNA: TGTGCCAGCAGCCCACAGCGGGAGGGCCGGAATGAGCAGTTCTTC; CDR3 protein: CASSPQREGRNEQFF
V gene: TRBV2; J gene: TRBJ1-5; clone size: once; D gene: .; CDR3 DNA: TGTGCCAGCAAGGGGTCCACTCAGCCCCAGCATTTT; CDR3 protein: CASKGSTQPQHF
V gene: TRBV6-6; J gene: TRBJ2-3; clone size: .; D gene: .; CDR3 DNA: TGTGCCAGCAGTTACGTCCGGGGGAGTATGGATACGCAGTATTTT; CDR3 protein: CASSYVRGSMDTQYF
V gene: TRBV5-1; J gene: TRBJ2-2; clone size: .; D gene: .; CDR3 DNA: TGCGCCAGCAGCTTGTCTTTGGCCGGCGGCCTGGGTGCCGGGGAGCTGTTTTTT; CDR3 protein: CASSLSLAGGLGAGELFF
V gene: TRBV7-3; J gene: TRBJ2-3; clone size: few; D gene: TRBD1; CDR3 DNA: TGTGCCAGCAGCTTTGGGGACAGGGCCACAGATACGCAGTATTTT; CDR3 protein: CASSFGDRATDTQYF
V gene: TRBV6-2/TRBV6-3; J gene: TRBJ1-4; clone size: .; D gene: TRBD1; CDR3 DNA: TGTGCCAGCAACCGGGACAGGAAAACAACTAATGAAAAACTGTTTTTT; CDR3 protein: CASNRDRKTTNEKLFF
V gene: TRBV20-1; J gene: TRBJ2-2; clone size: few; D gene: .; CDR3 DNA: TGCAGTGCTGGGGACCGTGAGGCCGGGGAGCTGTTTTTT; CDR3 protein: CSAGDREAGELFF
V gene: TRBV28; J gene: TRBJ2-3; clone size: .; D gene: .; CDR3 DNA: TGTGCCAGCAGTTTAAGTTTGACGGGGCCCACAGATACGCAGTATTTT; CDR3 protein: CASSLSLTGPTDTQYF
V gene: TRBV18; J gene: TRBJ2-1; clone size: .; D gene: TRBD1; CDR3 DNA: TGTGCCAGCTCACCACCGGACAGGGAACACGGTGAGCAGTTCTTC; CDR3 protein: CASSPPDREHGEQFF
V gene: TRBV20-1; J gene: TRBJ2-1; clone size: few; D gene: .; CDR3 DNA: TGCAGTGCTAGGTTGCCTGGTGTAGCAGGCTCCTACAATGAGCAGTTCTTC; CDR3 protein: CSARLPGVAGSYNEQFF
V gene: TRBV5-1; J gene: TRBJ1-2; clone size: few; D gene: .; CDR3 DNA: TGCGCCAGCAGCCCCACAGGCAGCGAGATTCTTTCTAACTATGGCTACACCTTC; CDR3 protein: CASSPTGSEILSNYGYTF
V gene: TRBV7-2; J gene: TRBJ1-1; clone size: .; D gene: .; CDR3 DNA: TGTGCCAGCAGCGCGTCGACAGACACTGAAGCTTTCTTT; CDR3 protein: CASSASTDTEAFF
V gene: TRBV14; J gene: TRBJ2-5; clone size: .; D gene: .; CDR3 DNA: TGTGCCAGCAGCCAAGACGGAGGGGGTCAAGGTCAAGAGACCCAGTACTTC; CDR3 protein: CASSQDGGGQGQETQYF
V gene: TRBV29-1; J gene: TRBJ2-5; clone size: .; D gene: .; CDR3 DNA: TGCAGCGTTGACTACAGGGAGGCGCGGGAGACCCAGTACTTC; CDR3 protein: CSVDYREARETQYF
V gene: TRBV7-8; J gene: TRBJ2-5; clone size: .; D gene: .; CDR3 DNA: TGTGCCAGCAGCTTACGAGGGGTGGAGACCCAGTACTTC; CDR3 protein: CASSLRGVETQYF
V gene: TRBV6-2/TRBV6-3; J gene: TRBJ2-2; clone size: .; D gene: TRBD2; CDR3 DNA: TGTGCCAGCTGCCTTCGGACGGGAATGCGGGGGTCCACCGGGGAGCTGTTTTTT; CDR3 protein: CASCLRTGMRGSTGELFF
V gene: TRBV5-6; J gene: TRBJ1-1; clone size: .; D gene: TRBD1; CDR3 DNA: TGTGCCAGCAGATTGACAGGGTGGACCACTGAAGCTTTCTTT; CDR3 protein: CASRLTGWTTEAFF
V gene: TRBV29-1; J gene: TRBJ2-1; clone size: .; D gene: .; CDR3 DNA: TGCAGCGTCCTCGTGGGAGGCGGGAATGAGCAGTTCTTC; CDR3 protein: CSVLVGGGNEQFF
V gene: TRBV11-3; J gene: TRBJ2-7; clone size: .; D gene: .; CDR3 DNA: TGTGCCAGCAGCCGAACCTGGGCGGGGACGGGGCCAACCTACGAGCAGTACTTC; CDR3 protein: CASSRTWAGTGPTYEQYF
V gene: TRBV7-7; J gene: TRBJ1-4; clone size: .; D gene: .; CDR3 DNA: TGTGCCAGCAGCTTAGCTTGGGCCAGGTGCCTAAATGAAAAACTGTTTTTT; CDR3 protein: CASSLAWARCLNEKLFF
V gene: TRBV29-1; J gene: TRBJ2-3; clone size: .; D gene: .; CDR3 DNA: TGCAGCGTTGACTCAGGAGGGGGTTTCGCAGATACGCAGTATTTT; CDR3 protein: CSVDSGGGFADTQYF
V gene: TRBV6-5; J gene: TRBJ2-1; clone size: .; D gene: .; CDR3 DNA: TGTGCCAGCAGTAACGGGCCGTACAATGAGCAGTTCTTC; CDR3 protein: CASSNGPYNEQFF
V gene: TRBV11-3; J gene: TRBJ2-1; clone size: few; D gene: .; CDR3 DNA: TGTGCCAGCAGGAGGACAGTCGTAGGTTACCATGAGCAGTTCTTC; CDR3 protein: CASRRTVVGYHEQFF
V gene: TRBV29-1; J gene: TRBJ2-1; clone size: few; D gene: .; CDR3 DNA: TGCAGCGTGGACCAGGGTAACGAGCAGTTCTTC; CDR3 protein: CSVDQGNEQFF
V gene: TRBV11-2; J gene: TRBJ1-1; clone size: .; D gene: .; CDR3 DNA: TGTGCCAGCAGCGTCGCCTTTGGGGCTGAAGCTTTCTTT; CDR3 protein: CASSVAFGAEAFF
V gene: TRBV11-2; J gene: TRBJ2-3; clone size: .; D gene: .; CDR3 DNA: TGTGCCAGCAGCCTCCTGGCGGGGTGGGAAGATACGCAGTATTTT; CDR3 protein: CASSLLAGWEDTQYF
V gene: TRBV27; J gene: TRBJ2-7; clone size: .; D gene: .; CDR3 DNA: TGTGCCAGCAGCCTCTTCCAGGCCTACGAGCAGTACTTC; CDR3 protein: CASSLFQAYEQYF
V gene: TRBV15; J gene: TRBJ2-1; clone size: few; D gene: .; CDR3 DNA: TGTGCCACCAGCAGAGAAGGGACCAGCCCCTACAATGAGCAGTTCTTC; CDR3 protein: CATSREGTSPYNEQFF
V gene: TRBV7-8; J gene: TRBJ2-3; clone size: .; D gene: TRBD2; CDR3 DNA: TGTGCCAGCAGCTTAGTACAGCCCGGGACTAGCGGGAGTACAGATACGCAGTATTTT; CDR3 protein: CASSLVQPGTSGSTDTQYF
V gene: TRBV7-3; J gene: TRBJ2-4; clone size: .; D gene: .; CDR3 DNA: TGTGCCAGCAGTCTGGGGGGCGGTGGGACTGGGAACATTCAGTACTTC; CDR3 protein: CASSLGGGGTGNIQYF
V gene: TRBV28; J gene: TRBJ2-1; clone size: few; D gene: TRBD1; CDR3 DNA: TGTGCCAGCTCTTACGTCCGGGACAGGGTTTTGGGTATATATGAGCAGTTCTTC; CDR3 protein: CASSYVRDRVLGIYEQFF
V gene: TRBV10-2; J gene: TRBJ1-1; clone size: .; D gene: TRBD1; CDR3 DNA: TGCGCCAGCAGTGAATCGGACAGGCCCAGTAATCCCGACACTGAAGCTTTCTTT; CDR3 protein: CASSESDRPSNPDTEAFF
V gene: TRBV20-1; J gene: TRBJ2-5; clone size: few; D gene: .; CDR3 DNA: TGCAGTGCTAGCCTGGAGGTCCGGACCCAGTACTTC; CDR3 protein: CSASLEVRTQYF
V gene: TRBV7-6; J gene: TRBJ1-6; clone size: .; D gene: .; CDR3 DNA: TGTGCCAGCAGCTTAGCCTTCTCAGGTTCACCCCTCCACTTT; CDR3 protein: CASSLAFSGSPLHF
V gene: TRBV5-1; J gene: TRBJ2-1; clone size: .; D gene: TRBD1; CDR3 DNA: TGCGCCAGCAGCTTGGAGGGACAGGACTTCAATGAGCAGTTCTTC; CDR3 protein: CASSLEGQDFNEQFF
V gene: TRBV6-2/TRBV6-3; J gene: TRBJ2-7; clone size: .; D gene: .; CDR3 DNA: TGTGCCAGCAGTTCCTTGGAAATTTACGAGCAGTACTTC; CDR3 protein: CASSSLEIYEQYF
V gene: TRBV20-1; J gene: TRBJ2-5; clone size: .; D gene: .; CDR3 DNA: TGCAGTGCTTCCCCGGTCCTAGCCTTTTCGGAGACCCAGTACTTC; CDR3 protein: CSASPVLAFSETQYF
V gene: TRBV20-1; J gene: TRBJ2-3; clone size: once; D gene: .; CDR3 DNA: TGCAGTGCTAGAGATGAAGGGGGTACGCAGTATTTT; CDR3 protein: CSARDEGGTQYF
V gene: TRBV6-2/TRBV6-3; J gene: TRBJ1-2; clone size: .; D gene: .; CDR3 DNA: TGTGCCAGCAGTTACTCGGAGGAGTCGGGCTATGGCTACACCTTC; CDR3 protein: CASSYSEESGYGYTF
V gene: TRBV10-3; J gene: TRBJ2-7; clone size: .; D gene: TRBD1; CDR3 DNA: TGTGCCATCAAAGGGACAGAAACCTACGAGCAGTACTTC; CDR3 protein: CAIKGTETYEQYF
V gene: TRBV12-3/TRBV12-4; J gene: TRBJ2-2; clone size: .; D gene: TRBD1; CDR3 DNA: TGTGCCAGCAGTTTAGGCACGACAGGGTTTACCGGGGAGCTGTTTTTT; CDR3 protein: CASSLGTTGFTGELFF
V gene: TRBV12-3/TRBV12-4; J gene: TRBJ1-1; clone size: few; D gene: .; CDR3 DNA: TGTGCCAGCACCAATTGGGGGGACACTGAAGCTTTCTTT; CDR3 protein: CASTNWGDTEAFF
V gene: TRBV7-2; J gene: TRBJ2-1; clone size: .; D gene: .; CDR3 DNA: TGTGCCAGCAGCTCCCAGCCTTTTACCTACAATGAGCAGTTCTTC; CDR3 protein: CASSSQPFTYNEQFF
V gene: TRBV5-1; J gene: TRBJ1-1; clone size: few; D gene: TRBD1; CDR3 DNA: TGCGCCAGCAGCTTTTTCGCCACAGGGGTTGGTGAAGCTTTCTTT; CDR3 protein: CASSFFATGVGEAFF
V gene: TRBV24-1; J gene: TRBJ2-3; clone size: .; D gene: .; CDR3 DNA: TGTGCCACCAGTGATTTGAGAGGCACAGATACGCAGTATTTT; CDR3 protein: CATSDLRGTDTQYF